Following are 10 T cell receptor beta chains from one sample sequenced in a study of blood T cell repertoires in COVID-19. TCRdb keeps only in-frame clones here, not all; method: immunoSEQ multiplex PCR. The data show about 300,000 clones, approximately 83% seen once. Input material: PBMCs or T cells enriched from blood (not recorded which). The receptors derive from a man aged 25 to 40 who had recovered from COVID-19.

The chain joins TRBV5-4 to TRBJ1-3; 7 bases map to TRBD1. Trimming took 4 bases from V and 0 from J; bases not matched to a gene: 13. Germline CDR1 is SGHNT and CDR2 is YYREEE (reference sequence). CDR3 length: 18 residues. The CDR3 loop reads CASSLRQGGHFSGNTIYF. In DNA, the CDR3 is TGTGCCAGCAGCCTTCGACAGGGAGGCCACTTCTCTGGAAACACCATATATTTT.

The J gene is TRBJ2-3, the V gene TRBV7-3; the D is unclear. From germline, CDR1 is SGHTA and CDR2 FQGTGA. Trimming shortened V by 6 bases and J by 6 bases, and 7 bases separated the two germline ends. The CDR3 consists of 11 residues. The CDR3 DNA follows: TGTGCCAGCAGGATCGGGGATACGCAGTATTTT. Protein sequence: CASRIGDTQYF.

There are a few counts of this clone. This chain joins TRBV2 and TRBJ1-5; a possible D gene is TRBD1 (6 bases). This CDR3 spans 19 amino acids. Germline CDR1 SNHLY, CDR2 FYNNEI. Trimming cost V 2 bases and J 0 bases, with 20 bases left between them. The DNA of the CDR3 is TGTGCCAGCAGTGAATCTATTAGGACAGAAGCATATAGCAATCAGCCCCAGCATTTT. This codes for CASSESIRTEAYSNQPQHF.

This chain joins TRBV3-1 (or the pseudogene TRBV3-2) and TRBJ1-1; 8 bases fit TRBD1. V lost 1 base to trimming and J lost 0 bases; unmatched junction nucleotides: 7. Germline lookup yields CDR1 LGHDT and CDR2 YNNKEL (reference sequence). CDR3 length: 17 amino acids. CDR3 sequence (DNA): TGTGCCAGCAGCCAAGGTACAGGGGGGTGGATGAACACTGAAGCTTTCTTT. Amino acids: CASSQGTGGWMNTEAFF.

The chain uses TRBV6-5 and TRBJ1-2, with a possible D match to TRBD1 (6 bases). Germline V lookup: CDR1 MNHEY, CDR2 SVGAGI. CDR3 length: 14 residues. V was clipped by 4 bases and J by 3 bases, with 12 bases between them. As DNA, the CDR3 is TGTGCCAGCAGTTTAGCAGGGGAAGACTATGGCTACACCTTC. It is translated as CASSLAGEDYGYTF.

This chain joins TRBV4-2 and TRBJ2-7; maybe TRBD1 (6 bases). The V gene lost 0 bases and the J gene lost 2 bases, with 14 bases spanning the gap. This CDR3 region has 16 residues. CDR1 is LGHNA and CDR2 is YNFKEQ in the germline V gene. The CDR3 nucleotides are TGTGCCAGCAGCCAAGAGGGGACAAGTTTTGCCTACGAGCAGTACTTC. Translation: CASSQEGTSFAYEQYF.

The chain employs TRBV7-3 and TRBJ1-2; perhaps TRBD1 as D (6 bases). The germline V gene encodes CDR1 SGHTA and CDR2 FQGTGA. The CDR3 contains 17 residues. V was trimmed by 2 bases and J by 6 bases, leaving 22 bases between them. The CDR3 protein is CASSLSGPDSDRNGYTF. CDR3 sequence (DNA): TGTGCCAGCAGCTTATCCGGGCCCGACAGCGACAGGAATGGCTACACCTTC.

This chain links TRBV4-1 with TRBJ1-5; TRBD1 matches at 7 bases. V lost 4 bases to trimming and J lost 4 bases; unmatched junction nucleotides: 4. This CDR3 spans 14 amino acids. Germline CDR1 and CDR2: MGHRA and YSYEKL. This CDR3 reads CASSRDSQNQPQHF. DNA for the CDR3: TGCGCCAGCAGCCGGGACAGTCAGAATCAGCCCCAGCATTTT.

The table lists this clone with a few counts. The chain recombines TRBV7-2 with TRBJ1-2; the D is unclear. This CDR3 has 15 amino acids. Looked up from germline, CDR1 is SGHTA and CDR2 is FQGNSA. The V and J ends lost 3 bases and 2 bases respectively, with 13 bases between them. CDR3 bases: TGTGCCAGCAGCTTTATATCAGGCTCCAACTATGGCTACACCTTC. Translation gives CASSFISGSNYGYTF.

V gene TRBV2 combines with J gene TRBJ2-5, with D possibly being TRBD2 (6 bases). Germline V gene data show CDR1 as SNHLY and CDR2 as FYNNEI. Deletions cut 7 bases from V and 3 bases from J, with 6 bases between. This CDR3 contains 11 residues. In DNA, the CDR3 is TGTGCCAGCACGGGGGAAGAGACCCAGTACTTC. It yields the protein CASTGEETQYF.